This T cell receptor beta chain was sequenced in a study of shared clonotypes between healthy human individuals. Using immunoSEQ multiplex PCR, the repertoire was profiled, and TCRdb retains in-frame clones only, with some absent. Here the sample spans about 1.1 million clones, around three quarters being singletons. Germline V lookup: CDR1 LNHDA, CDR2 SQIVND (reference sequence). The CDR3 is 14 residues long. The junction had 3 bases not matched to a gene; V was cut back by 6 bases and J by 1 base. This chain connects TRBV19 to TRBJ1-5; 7 bases align to TRBD1. The sample taken for sequencing was memory CD4+ T cells from PBMCs. Indicated subset: CD45RA-negative fraction. The TCR sequence derives from a man between 18 and 35 years old in good health. Some clones in this sample may be carry-over from other donors' samples. CDR3 sequence reads: CASSDRESNQPQHF. The CDR3 nucleotides are TGTGCCAGTAGCGACAGGGAAAGCAATCAGCCCCAGCATTTT.